This TCR beta chain was identified during a study of blood T cell repertoires in COVID-19 (dated by TCRdb to about 2020). In the study overall: Collaborator samples came from the United States, Italy and Spain and covered acute and convalescent phases of COVID-19. The samples were drawn from two sources: the first 160 participants of the ongoing ImmuneRACE study, and 1,200 or so subjects contributed by 6 global collaborators. HLA class I and class II types, where available, came from metadata supplied by the sample provider rather than from assay-based typing. The sample metadata nearly always contained a de-identified subject ID, COVID-19 status, age in years and sex. Subjects who had been exposed to COVID-19, were actively infected with it, or had recovered from it provided the deeply sampled blood TCRbeta repertoires that made up the dataset. The material from the prospective study consisted of cDNA or gDNA derived from T cells, B-cell-depleted T cells, or PBMCs. The repertoires were made available in a free public database intended to serve as a resource for research on the immune response to SARS-CoV-2.

Between the V and J ends, shortened by 6 bases and 1 base respectively, the junction contains 12 bases. Based on the germline V gene (reference sequence), the CDR1 and CDR2 sequences are SEHNR and FQNEAQ. The CDR3 measures 14 amino acids from cysteine to phenylalanine. Only the CDR3 DNA stays, 42 bases, in frame from base 1. For this clone: Its antigen is not yet known. No base quality values were provided; no much bigger clone lies one nucleotide off.

Collaborating institutions collected whole blood in K2EDTA tubes following their own protocols. For TCRbeta analysis, collaborators shipped samples as frozen whole blood, isolated PBMCs, or DNA extracted from either of those sample types. TCRbeta CDR3 regions were amplified from genomic DNA by means of the immunoSEQ Assay, a bias-controlled multiplex PCR. In the authors' own workflow: The number of nucleated cells in each sample was estimated by amplification of reference gene primers within the assay. To quantify the absolute abundance of each unique TCRbeta CDR3 rearrangement, sequence reads were collapsed and filtered. Productive Simpson clonality was computed per sample as the square root of Simpson's diversity index over productive rearrangements. TCRdb mirrors the immuneACCESS table, restricted to in-frame sequences. Some clones are absent from its copies; in checked studies, under half trace to an unresolved V gene, and the reason for the others is unknown. The DNA gave D and trimming, while V, J and clone size come from that table. This sample has around 280,000 clones in its table, and 85% of those were observed once. 4.1% of the sample belongs to the ten largest clones.

Overall results and qualifications from the work: How much clinical and demographic metadata was included differed by source and by participant, and the metadata was provided uncurated.

The V and J segments used are TRBV7-9 and TRBJ1-2; TRBD1 is perhaps the D gene, given 5 matching bases. This TCR derives from a woman between 45 and 65 years old with active or convalescent COVID-19. The material sequenced was peripheral blood. The DNA reads as follows: TGTGCCAGCAGACCGACAGCCTATAACTATGGCTACACCTTC. It translates to CASRPTAYNYGYTF.